A single sample is the source of the 5 T cell receptor beta chains below, sequenced in a study of T cell changes during pregnancy in multiple sclerosis. The protocol was immunoSEQ multiplex PCR, while the TCRdb copy is restricted to in-frame clones and leaves out a portion. The sample includes fewer than 70,000 clones, approximately 90% seen only once; the top ten take more than 1.3%. The material was peripheral blood, obtained in the third trimester of pregnancy. These receptors were collected from a female donor with multiple sclerosis, enrolled in a pregnancy study.

V usage is TRBV7-3 and J usage is TRBJ2-5; 9 positions agree with TRBD1. CDR3 length equals 16 residues. Germline values: CDR1 SGHTA, CDR2 FQGTGA. V was pared by 5 bases and J by 3 bases, with 10 bases of the junction left unmatched. The CDR3 region has the DNA TGTGCCAGCAGCGGCAACGACAGGGGGGGTAAAGAGACCCAGTACTTC. It specifies CASSGNDRGGKETQYF. Combining the CDR3 with reference TRBV7-3 and TRBJ2-5 gives the whole variable domain GAGVSQTPSNKVTEKGKYVELRCDPISGHTALYWYRQSLGQGPEFLIYFQGTGAADDSGLPNDRFFAVRPEGSVSTLKIQRTERGDSAVYLCASSGNDRGGKETQYFGPGTRLLVL.

The rearrangement joins TRBV4-3 to TRBJ2-2; 7 nucleotides match TRBD2. Germline CDR1 is LGHNA and CDR2 is YSLEER. The CDR3 length is 16 residues. Trimming removed 0 bases from V and 5 bases from J; junction bases left unmatched: 6. The CDR3 nucleotides are TGCGCCAGCAGCCAAGAACCCCTGGGGGGGACCGGGGAGCTGTTTTTT. Protein sequence: CASSQEPLGGTGELFF.

The chain uses TRBV9 and TRBJ1-2; 7 bases agree with TRBD1. Trimming at V came to 7 bases and at J to 1 base, leaving 1 base not matched to a gene. CDR1 and CDR2 (germline): SGDLS, YYNGEE. The CDR3 extends over 12 amino acids. CDR3: CASGQVNYGYTF. The CDR3 DNA follows: TGTGCCAGCGGACAGGTTAACTATGGCTACACCTTC.

The CDR3 coding sequence is TGTGCCAGCAGCTCTAGCGGGGGGGTAGGTGAGCAGTTCTTC. Its protein product is CASSSSGGVGEQFF. The J gene is TRBJ2-1, the V gene TRBV7-2; 12 positions agree with TRBD2. This CDR3 region has 14 residues. The V segment lost 4 bases and the J segment 9 bases; nucleotides outside the gene matches: 4. Germline V CDR1 and CDR2: SGHTA, FQGNSA.

This chain joins TRBV28 and TRBJ1-6; D gene unclear. CDR3 length: 12 amino acids. V was trimmed by 1 base and J by 19 bases, leaving 14 bases between them. Germline V CDR1 and CDR2: MDHEN, SYDVKM. CDR3 region: CASSLSSSFSHF. The CDR3 bases are TGTGCCAGCAGTTTATCGAGTAGTTTTTCTCACTTT.